Described below is a single TCR beta chain sequence and its context. Its target is unknown. What the library attached to individual cDNA molecules were unique molecular identifiers. TCRdb reprocessed the 5' RACE reads via MiXCR and lists one record per CDR3 protein. Of under 150,000 distinct CDR3 sequences listed, around a fifth are singletons. This entry is derived from a study of human T cells and chemical hapten exposure. In the study overall: It was small differences in pooled library volume that mainly caused per-sample TCR yields to vary.

Germline CDR1 and CDR2: SGHTA and FQGNSA. The CDR3 length is 12 residues. Trimming pared 5 bases from V and 2 bases from J, leaving 6 bases between. Unfractionated whole blood yielded total RNA. Broader study findings: Sensitizing with DPC caused no change in TCRs above 1 in 1000 frequency.

The V call is TRBV7-2, the J call TRBJ1-2; D unresolved. The TCR originated in a human donor in good health. The CDR3 bases are TGTGCCAGCAGCCCTAACAACTATGGCTACACCTTC. Translating it yields CASSPNNYGYTF.